This T cell receptor (beta chain) was recorded in a study of blood T cell repertoires in COVID-19. About the research overall: The United States, Italy and Spain supplied acute and convalescent COVID-19 samples.

This CDR3 is built from 13 residues. Germline V gives CDR1 LNHDA, CDR2 SQIVND (reference sequence). V shed 7 bases, J shed 7 bases, and the junction held 7 bases outside the gene matches. Method: immunoSEQ multiplex PCR; TCRdb's copy keeps in-frame clones and lacks some. The repertoire has around 100,000 clones, approximately 84% of them found once; the top ten carry about 24%. The rearrangement uses TRBV19 and TRBJ1-5, with 7 positions matching TRBD1. The receptor comes from a human donor in a cohort sampled during active COVID-19. Sequences were obtained from peripheral blood. The CDR3 loop is CASKTRGDQPQHF. The CDR3 region has the DNA TGTGCCAGTAAGACCAGGGGGGACCAGCCCCAGCATTTT.